The following is a TCR beta chain sequence with its context. This record belongs to a study of shared T cell receptors in the human thymus. The repertoire was sequenced with immunoSEQ multiplex PCR; TCRdb's copy has only in-frame clones and lacks some. The sample includes approximately 760,000 clones, over 75% of them seen just once. The CDR3 is made up of 17 amino acids. J was trimmed by 7 bases and V by 4 bases; bases with no gene match: 7. Germline-derived CDR1 and CDR2 are SNHLY and FYNNEI. The sample was also reused in another study, on human thymus T cells. Turning to that study: Surgeons resected thymus tissue during corrective heart surgery. Related research reported highly overlapping thymic repertoires among unrelated individuals.

This clonotype was obtained from a girl under three years old with a congenital heart defect. The J gene is TRBJ2-1, the V gene TRBV2; 16 nucleotides agree with TRBD2. Sequencing was carried out using thymocytes. Here the CDR3 reads CASSVGTSGGAGNEQFF. The CDR3 bases are TGTGCCAGCAGTGTAGGGACTAGCGGGGGGGCTGGGAATGAGCAGTTCTTC.